The 14 T cell receptor beta chains given below trace back to one sample, sequenced in a study of control samples from healthy donors and cancer patients. The assay was immunoSEQ multiplex PCR, and TCRdb's table has in-frame clones only and misses some. This sample carries about 130,000 clones, roughly 88% of them seen once, and the ten largest clones take 3% to 3.5%. Sequenced material: blood. Source of these receptors: a man aged 45-65 years in good health.

This chain uses TRBV6-5 with TRBJ1-6, with D maybe TRBD1 (6 bases). The germline V gene has CDR1 MNHEY and CDR2 SVGAGI. V was trimmed by 7 bases and J by 3 bases, leaving 10 bases between them. CDR3 length: 14 residues. CDR3 region: CASTQGIYNSPLHF. CDR3 nucleotides: TGTGCCAGCACACAGGGAATCTATAATTCACCCCTCCACTTT.

The genes are TRBV6-6 and TRBJ2-1; no reliable D call. The germline V and J ends were trimmed by 2 bases and 4 bases, with 3 bases remaining between them. CDR1 MNHNY and CDR2 SVGAGI come from the germline V gene (reference sequence). This CDR3 has 12 residues. CDR3 residues: CASSYGYNEQFF. CDR3 nucleotides: TGTGCCAGCAGTTACGGGTACAATGAGCAGTTCTTC.

The chain recombines TRBV12-3 or TRBV12-4 with TRBJ1-1; D unclear. The CDR3 sequence is 13 residues long. Trimming removed 5 bases from V and 7 bases from J, with 14 bases in between. The CDR3 DNA reads as TGTGCCAGCAGTCTCGAGCCGAGAGGTGAAGCTTTCTTT. The encoded protein is CASSLEPRGEAFF.

The V and J genes are TRBV2 and TRBJ2-7; perhaps D is TRBD1 or TRBD2 (5 bases each). Trimming left V 5 bases short and J 3 bases short, with 17 bases between. The CDR3 is 15 residues long. Germline assignment: CDR1 SNHLY and CDR2 FYNNEI. CDR3 amino acids: CASSYARGAGYEQYF. The CDR3 nucleotides are TGTGCCAGCAGTTATGCGAGAGGGGCGGGCTACGAGCAGTACTTC.

The CDR3 protein is CASKIGTGPEKLFF. CDR3 nucleotide sequence: TGCGCCAGCAAGATCGGGACTGGACCAGAAAAACTGTTTTTT. The chain has TRBV5-1 and TRBJ1-4, with D possibly TRBD1 on 5 matching bases. The germline V and J ends were trimmed by 6 bases and 8 bases, with 17 bases remaining between them. CDR3 length: 14 amino acids. Germline-derived CDR1 and CDR2 are SGHRS and YFSETQ.

As concerns this clone: A junction end diverges from the germline sequence, so it may reflect a read error. The V call is TRBV7-2, the J call TRBJ2-7; possibly TRBD1 for D (5 bases). Germline V gene sequence: CDR1 SGHTA, CDR2 FQGNSA. The length of the CDR3 is 14 residues. CDR3: CASSLDSLTYEQYF. As DNA, the CDR3 is TGTGCCAGCAGTTTAGACAGCCTTACCTACGAGCAGTACTTC.

This rearrangement joins TRBV5-1 to TRBJ1-2, with 9 bases fitting TRBD1. CDR1 and CDR2 from the germline V gene are SGHRS and YFSETQ. V gave up 2 bases and J gave up 4 bases; unmatched junction bases: 6. This CDR3 region has 15 residues. CDR3 in amino acids: CASSFGTGFGYGYTF. In nucleotides, the CDR3 is TGCGCCAGCAGCTTTGGGACAGGGTTTGGCTATGGCTACACCTTC.

J is TRBJ2-1 and V is TRBV6-5, with D perhaps TRBD1 (5 bases). Trimming left V 6 bases short and J 0 bases short, with 12 bases between. Germline V gives CDR1 MNHEY, CDR2 SVGAGI. CDR3 size: 15 residues. CDR3 loop: CASRSTASSYNEQFF. The CDR3 coding sequence is TGTGCCAGCAGATCGACAGCCTCCTCCTACAATGAGCAGTTCTTC.

The chain recombines TRBV6-5 with TRBJ1-5; D possibly corresponds to TRBD1 (5 bases). The germline V and J ends were trimmed by 6 bases and 9 bases, with 9 bases remaining between them. CDR1 is MNHEY, CDR2 SVGAGI, per germline. The CDR3 totals 11 residues. The CDR3 spells CASRGGGPQHF. The CDR3 nucleotides read TGTGCCAGCAGGGGGGGTGGGCCCCAGCATTTT.

V usage is TRBV14 and J usage is TRBJ1-6, with no clear D. V dropped 1 base and J dropped 7 bases, with 8 bases sitting between them. Germline V lookup: CDR1 SGHDN, CDR2 FVKESK. The CDR3 contains 14 residues. The CDR3 protein is CASSQVWVNSPLHF. In DNA, the CDR3 is TGTGCCAGCAGCCAAGTCTGGGTGAATTCACCCCTCCACTTT. Full variable domain (rest looked up from reference TRBV14 and TRBJ1-6): EAGVTQFPSHSVIEKGQTVTLRCDPISGHDNLYWYRRVMGKEIKFLLHFVKESKQDESGMPNNRFLAERTGGTYSTLKVQPAELEDSGVYFCASSQVWVNSPLHFGNGTRLTVT.

The chain has TRBV9 and TRBJ1-5; maybe TRBD1 (5 bases). The ends were cut back, 4 bases at V and 0 bases at J, with 11 bases in the middle. Germline V CDR1 and CDR2: SGDLS, YYNGEE. This CDR3 is 15 amino acids long. Here the CDR3 DNA reads TGTGCCAGCAGCCCTAAAGGGGATAGCAATCAGCCCCAGCATTTT. Translation gives CASSPKGDSNQPQHF.

The chain combines TRBV11-2 with TRBJ2-3; D possibly corresponds to TRBD2 (6 bases). Germline V gene lookup returns CDR1 SGHAT and CDR2 FQNNGV. The length of the CDR3 is 13 residues. The V end lost 7 bases, the J end lost 2 bases, and 10 bases lay between the germline ends. The DNA for the CDR3 is TGTGCCAGCACCAGACTAGTCACAGATACGCAGTATTTT. It yields the protein CASTRLVTDTQYF. The entire variable domain, with the rest obtained from reference TRBV11-2 and TRBJ2-3, is as follows: EAGVAQSPRYKIIEKRQSVAFWCNPISGHATLYWYQQILGQGPKLLIQFQNNGVVDDSQLPKDRFSAERLKGVDSTLKIQPAKLEDSAVYLCASTRLVTDTQYFGPGTRLTVL.

V is TRBV9 and J is TRBJ2-1; the D gene is possibly TRBD1 (5 bases). Trimming took off 0 bases at V and 10 bases at J, with 11 bases between the two ends. The CDR3 is 13 amino acids. The germline V gene encodes CDR1 SGDLS and CDR2 YYNGEE. The CDR3: CASSVGGRVEQFF. Here the CDR3 DNA reads TGTGCCAGCAGCGTAGGGGGCAGGGTGGAGCAGTTCTTC. Drawing the rest from reference TRBV9 and TRBJ2-1, the complete variable domain is DSGVTQTPKHLITATGQRVTLRCSPRSGDLSVYWYQQSLDQGLQFLIQYYNGEERAKGNILERFSAQQFPDLHSELNLSSLELGDSALYFCASSVGGRVEQFFGPGTRLTVL.

The rearrangement links TRBV5-1 to TRBJ1-2; D is perhaps TRBD1 (6 bases). The germline V gene has CDR1 SGHRS and CDR2 YFSETQ. This CDR3 has 16 residues. V lost 0 bases and J 3 bases, leaving 15 bases between the germline ends. The CDR3 region is CASSLGAGEYDYGYTF. The CDR3 DNA reads as TGCGCCAGCAGCTTGGGCGCAGGGGAATATGACTATGGCTACACCTTC.